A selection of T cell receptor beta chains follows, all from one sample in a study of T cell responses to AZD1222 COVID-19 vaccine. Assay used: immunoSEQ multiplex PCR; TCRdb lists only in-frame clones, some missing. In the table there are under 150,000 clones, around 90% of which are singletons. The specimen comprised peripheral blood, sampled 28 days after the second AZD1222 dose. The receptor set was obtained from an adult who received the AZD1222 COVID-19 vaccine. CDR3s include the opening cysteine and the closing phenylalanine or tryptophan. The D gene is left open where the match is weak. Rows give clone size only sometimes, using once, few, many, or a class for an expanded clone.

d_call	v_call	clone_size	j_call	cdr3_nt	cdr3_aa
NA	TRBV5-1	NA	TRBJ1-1	TGCGCCAGCAGACCTATTAAACCCGCTTGGACGAACACTGAAGCTTTCTTT	CASRPIKPAWTNTEAFF
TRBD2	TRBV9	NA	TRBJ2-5	TGTGCCAGCAGCGCAGCGGGGGGTAAAGAGACCCAGTACTTC	CASSAAGGKETQYF
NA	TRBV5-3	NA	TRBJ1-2	TGTGCCAGAAGCTGGTTCCGGGGGGTCCAAGGCTACACCTTC	CARSWFRGVQGYTF
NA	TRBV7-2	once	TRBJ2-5	TGTGCCAGCAGCTTGGAAAGCAGGATCCAAGAGACCCAGTACTTC	CASSLESRIQETQYF
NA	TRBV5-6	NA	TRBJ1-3	TGTGCCAGCAGCTTGAGGACCTCTGGAAACACCATATATTTT	CASSLRTSGNTIYF
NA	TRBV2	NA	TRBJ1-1	TGTGCCAGCAGTGAAAGAGGTTGGGACACTGAAGCTTTCTTT	CASSERGWDTEAFF
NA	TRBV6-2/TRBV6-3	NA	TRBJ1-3	TGTGCCAGCAGTTTCCCCCGCCGAAACACCATATATTTT	CASSFPRRNTIYF
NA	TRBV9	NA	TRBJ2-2	TGTGCCAGCAGCGTAGGTGGAGACTTCGGGGAGCTGTTTTTT	CASSVGGDFGELFF
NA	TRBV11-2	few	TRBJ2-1	TGTGCCAGCACCTCGGAGCGAGGCCAGTCTGAGCAGTTCTTC	CASTSERGQSEQFF
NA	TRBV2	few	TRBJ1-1	TGTGCCAGCAAGCCAGTTTCTCAACGTGGAGAAGCTTTCTTT	CASKPVSQRGEAFF
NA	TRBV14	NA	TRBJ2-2	TGTGCCAGCAGCCAATTTCAGGGGAACACCGGGGAGCTGTTTTTT	CASSQFQGNTGELFF
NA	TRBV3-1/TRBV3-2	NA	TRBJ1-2	TGTGCCAGCAGCCAAGAGCTCAAGTTGGAGGGCGCTAACTATGGCTACACCTTC	CASSQELKLEGANYGYTF
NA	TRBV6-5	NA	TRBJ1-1	TGTGCCAGCAGACCTAGGACAGCTACTGAAGCTTTCTTT	CASRPRTATEAFF
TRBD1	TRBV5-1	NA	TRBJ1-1	TGCGCCAGCAGCTCCAATATACGACAGGGTAGATGGGAGAACACTGAAGCTTTCTTT	CASSSNIRQGRWENTEAFF
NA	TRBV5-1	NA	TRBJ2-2	TGCGCCAGCAGCTCCGAGGGCGCCGGGGAGCTGTTTTTT	CASSSEGAGELFF
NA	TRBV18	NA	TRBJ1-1	TGTGCCAGCTCGACCGGGAAACAGACGAACACTGAAGCTTTCTTT	CASSTGKQTNTEAFF
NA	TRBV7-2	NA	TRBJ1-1	TGTGCCAGCAGCTTAATGGAGACACTGAACACTGAAGCTTTCTTT	CASSLMETLNTEAFF
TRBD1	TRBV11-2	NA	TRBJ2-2	TGTGCCAGCAGCTTAGAGAGACAGGGGGCTGGCGGGGAGCTGTTTTTT	CASSLERQGAGGELFF
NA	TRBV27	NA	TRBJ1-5	TGTGCCAGCAGTTTGTATGGACCTAGCAATCAGCCCCAGCATTTT	CASSLYGPSNQPQHF
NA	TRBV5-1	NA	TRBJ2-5	TGCGCCAGCAGCTTGATGACGGGACTCCAAGAGACCCAGTACTTC	CASSLMTGLQETQYF
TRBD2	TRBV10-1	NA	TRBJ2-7	TGCGCCAGCAGAGGCAAGCGGGGGCCCTACGAGCAGTACTTC	CASRGKRGPYEQYF
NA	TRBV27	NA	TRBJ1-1	TGTGCCAGCAGCCGCAGGGTGGGCGGAGTGAACACTGAAGCTTTCTTT	CASSRRVGGVNTEAFF
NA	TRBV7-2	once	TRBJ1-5	TGTGCCAGCAGCTTAGACGGAGGGTACAATCAGCCCCAGCATTTT	CASSLDGGYNQPQHF
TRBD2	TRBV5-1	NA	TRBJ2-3	TGCGCCAGCAGCTTGGGGGCTAGCGGGGGCGCCGCCCATACGCAGTATTTT	CASSLGASGGAAHTQYF
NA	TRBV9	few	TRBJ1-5	TGTGCCAGCAGCGCGACAGAGAATCAGCCCCAGCATTTT	CASSATENQPQHF
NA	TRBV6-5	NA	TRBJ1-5	TGTGCCAGCAGTTTAGTTAGCAATCAGCCCCAGCATTTT	CASSLVSNQPQHF
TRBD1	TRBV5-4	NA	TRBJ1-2	TGTGCCAGCAGCCCCGGACAGGGCATAGACTATGGCTACACCTTC	CASSPGQGIDYGYTF
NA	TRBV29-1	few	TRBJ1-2	TGCAGCGCCCAAACTGGGGGCGGCTACACCTTC	CSAQTGGGYTF
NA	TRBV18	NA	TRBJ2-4	TGTGCCAGCTCACCTGTCCTAGCCAAAAACATTCAGTACTTC	CASSPVLAKNIQYF
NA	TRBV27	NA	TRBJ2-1	TGTGCCAGCAGTTTCCGGGGCCCGGGGGAGCAGTTCTTC	CASSFRGPGEQFF
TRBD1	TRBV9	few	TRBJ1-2	TGTGCCAGCAGCTATAGCAGGGGGGACAGGGGAATCTATGGCTACACCTTC	CASSYSRGDRGIYGYTF
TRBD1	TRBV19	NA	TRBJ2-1	TGTGCCAGTAGTAGGACACCGGGACAGGGGAACAATGAGCAGTTCTTC	CASSRTPGQGNNEQFF
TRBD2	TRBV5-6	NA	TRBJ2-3	TGTGCCAGCAGCTTTGGAGCGGGGGGAAGCACAGATACGCAGTATTTT	CASSFGAGGSTDTQYF
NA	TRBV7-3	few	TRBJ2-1	TGTGCCAGCAGCTTAACCGTGGTGCATGAGCAGTTCTTC	CASSLTVVHEQFF
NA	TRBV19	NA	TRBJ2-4	TGTGCCAGTGACTTAGTACAGGGAAACATTCAGTACTTC	CASDLVQGNIQYF
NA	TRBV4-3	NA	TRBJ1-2	TGCGCCAGCAGCCAAGGGGGAGGCAGGGGAAACTATGGCTACACCTTC	CASSQGGGRGNYGYTF
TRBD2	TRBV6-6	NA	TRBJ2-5	TGTGCCAGCAGTCAGACTAGCGGGGGGGAAGAGACCCAGTACTTC	CASSQTSGGEETQYF
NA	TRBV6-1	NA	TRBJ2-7	TGTGCCAGCAGTGAAGACGGATACGAGCAGTACTTC	CASSEDGYEQYF
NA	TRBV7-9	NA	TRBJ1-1	TGTGCCAGCAGCTCGTCGGTCACTGAAGCTTTCTTT	CASSSSVTEAFF
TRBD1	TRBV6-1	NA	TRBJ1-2	TGTGCCAGCAGTGAAGCGAGACAGGGCGCCGGCTACACCTTC	CASSEARQGAGYTF
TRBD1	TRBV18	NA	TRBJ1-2	TGTGCCAGCTCACCTTCCCGGGACAGGATTAACTATGGCTACACCTTC	CASSPSRDRINYGYTF